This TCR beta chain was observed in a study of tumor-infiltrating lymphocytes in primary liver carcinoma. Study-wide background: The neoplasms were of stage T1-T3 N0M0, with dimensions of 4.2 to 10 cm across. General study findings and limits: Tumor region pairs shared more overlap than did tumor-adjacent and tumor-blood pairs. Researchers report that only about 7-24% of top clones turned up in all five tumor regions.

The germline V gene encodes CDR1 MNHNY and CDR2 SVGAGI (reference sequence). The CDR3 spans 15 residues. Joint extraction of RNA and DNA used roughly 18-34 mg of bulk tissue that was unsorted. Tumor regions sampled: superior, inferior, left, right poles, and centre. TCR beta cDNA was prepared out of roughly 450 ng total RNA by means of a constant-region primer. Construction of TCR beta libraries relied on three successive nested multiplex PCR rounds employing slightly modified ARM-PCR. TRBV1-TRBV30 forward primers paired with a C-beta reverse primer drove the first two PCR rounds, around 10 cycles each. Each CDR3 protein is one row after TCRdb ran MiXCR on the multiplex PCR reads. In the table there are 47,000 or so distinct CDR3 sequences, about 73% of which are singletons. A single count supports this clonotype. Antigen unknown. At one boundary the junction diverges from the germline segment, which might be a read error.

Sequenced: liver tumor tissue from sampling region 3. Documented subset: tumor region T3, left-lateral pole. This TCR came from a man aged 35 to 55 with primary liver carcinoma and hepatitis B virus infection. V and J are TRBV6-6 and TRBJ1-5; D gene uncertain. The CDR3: CVIRSGVNSNQPQHF. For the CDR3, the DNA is TGTGTCATCAGGTCCGGAGTGAATAGCAATCAACCCCAGCATTTT.